This T cell receptor (beta chain) was observed in a study of blood T cell repertoires in COVID-19. Study at large: Samples came from the United States, Italy and Spain, spanning acute and convalescent COVID-19. T cells, B-cell-depleted T cells, or PBMCs supplied cDNA or gDNA.

Original analysis: Nucleated cell counts were estimated from reference gene primer amplification. The method was immunoSEQ multiplex PCR; TCRdb's version includes in-frame clones alone and lacks a portion of them. V, J and clone size are taken as reported in that table, and D and trimming were inferred from the DNA itself. The sample holds approximately 44,000 clones, around nine tenths seen once. The CDR3 totals 16 residues. V lost 5 bases and J lost 0, with 13 bases in between. Germline CDR1 is LNHNV and CDR2 is YYDKDF (reference sequence). Sequences were obtained from peripheral blood. This TCR came from a woman in her thirties or forties with acute or convalescent COVID-19. This sequence joins TRBV15 and TRBJ1-4; D may be TRBD1 (6 bases). This CDR3 reads CATSFYREATNEKLFF. The CDR3 coding sequence is TGTGCCACCAGCTTTTACAGGGAAGCAACTAATGAAAAACTGTTTTTT. The full variable domain, rest sourced from reference TRBV15 and TRBJ1-4, is DAMVIQNPRYQVTQFGKPVTLSCSQTLNHNVMYWYQQKSSQAPKLLFHYYDKDFNNEADTPDNFQSRRPNTSFCFLDIRSPGLGDTAMYLCATSFYREATNEKLFFGSGTQLSVL.